The 20 T cell receptor beta chains given below trace back to one sample, sequenced in a study of cytomegalovirus exposure and HLA in healthy donors. The primer mix had 60 Vbeta and 13 Jbeta primers. This table comes from immunoSEQ multiplex PCR, and its TCRdb copy is limited to in-frame clones, with some not included. The repertoire holds 35,000 to 45,000 clones, with about 73% as singletons. The sample was PBMCs. These receptors were obtained from a woman in her twenties or thirties in good health and CMV-seronegative.

This chain connects TRBV25-1 to TRBJ1-3; 9 nucleotides agree with TRBD1. The junction had 3 bases not matched to a gene; V was cut back by 6 bases and J by 3 bases. The CDR3 has 14 amino acids. CDR1 and CDR2 from the germline V gene are MGHDK and SYGVNS. In DNA form, the CDR3 reads TGTGCCAGCAGGGGGACAGGGTTTGGAAACACCATATATTTT. This translates into CASRGTGFGNTIYF.

This clone was seen a single time. J is TRBJ2-1 and V is TRBV6-1; 7 bases map to TRBD2. V lost 5 bases to trimming and J lost 0 bases; unmatched junction nucleotides: 4. The CDR3 sequence is 15 residues long. Germline loops: CDR1 MNHNS, CDR2 SASEGT. As DNA, the CDR3 is TGTGCCAGCAGTCTCGCGGGGGACTCCTACAATGAGCAGTTCTTC. It codes for CASSLAGDSYNEQFF.

CDR3 amino acids: CASREEIHSNQPQHF. The CDR3 DNA reads TGTGCCAGCAGAGAGGAAATTCATAGCAATCAGCCCCAGCATTTT. The V and J genes are TRBV2 and TRBJ1-5; D is undetermined. Trimming took 6 bases from V and 0 from J, leaving 12 bases between them. The CDR3 consists of 15 residues. Germline V gene data show CDR1 as SNHLY and CDR2 as FYNNEI.

V is TRBV28 and J is TRBJ2-5; a weak D match, TRBD2 (7 bases). Germline CDR1 reads MDHEN; CDR2 reads SYDVKM. V lost 3 bases to trimming and J lost 4 bases, with 12 bases between them. This CDR3 spans 14 amino acids. CDR3 loop: CASSLRGLGETQYF. The CDR3 coding sequence is TGTGCCAGCAGTTTGCGGGGGCTGGGAGAGACCCAGTACTTC.

The gene calls are TRBV5-1 and TRBJ1-1; TRBD1 matches at 10 bases. Germline assignment: CDR1 SGHRS and CDR2 YFSETQ. V was clipped by 3 bases and J by 3 bases; unmatched bases: 2. This CDR3 is built from 14 residues. Here the CDR3 reads CASSSGTGDTEAFF. The CDR3 nucleotides are TGCGCCAGCAGCTCCGGGACAGGGGACACTGAAGCTTTCTTT. The complete variable domain, with remaining parts taken from reference TRBV5-1 and TRBJ1-1, reads KAGVTQTPRYLIKTRGQQVTLSCSPISGHRSVSWYQQTPGQGLQFLFEYFSETQRNKGNFPGRFSGRQFSNSRSEMNVSTLELGDSALYLCASSSGTGDTEAFFGQGTRLTVV.

This clone was observed a few times. This chain links TRBV7-2 with TRBJ2-3; no definite D call. The V gene's germline CDR1 is SGHTA and CDR2 FQGNSA. Trimming took 4 bases from V and 4 from J, leaving 6 bases between them. The CDR3 is 12 amino acids. CDR3 sequence: CASSSSADTQYF. The CDR3, as DNA: TGTGCCAGCAGCTCATCGGCAGATACGCAGTATTTT.

The chain couples TRBV6-5 to TRBJ1-2, with D possibly being TRBD1 (6 bases). This CDR3 has 15 residues. Trimming cost V 0 bases and J 4 bases, with 12 bases left between them. Germline lookup yields CDR1 MNHEY and CDR2 SVGAGI. The CDR3 protein is CASSYSITGTYGYTF. Written as DNA, the CDR3 is TGTGCCAGCAGTTACTCGATCACAGGGACCTATGGCTACACCTTC.

This clone is labeled medium-sized. V gene TRBV28 combines with J gene TRBJ2-4; 7 bases agree with TRBD2. The V segment lost 3 bases and the J segment 9 bases; nucleotides outside the gene matches: 14. The CDR3 loop spans 16 amino acids. Per germline, CDR1 MDHEN and CDR2 SYDVKM. This chain's CDR3 is CASSFGLASGLGIQYF. CDR3 DNA sequence: TGTGCCAGCAGTTTCGGTTTAGCTAGCGGACTAGGCATTCAGTACTTC.

The rearrangement links TRBV5-4 to TRBJ2-7; 10 bases fit TRBD2. Germline CDR1 and CDR2: SGHNT and YYREEE (reference sequence). After removal of 3 bases from V and 0 bases from J, the junction contained 6 bases not matched to a gene. This CDR3 comprises 16 residues. In nucleotides, the CDR3 is TGTGCCAGCAGCTCTACTAGCGGGACCATCTCCTACGAGCAGTACTTC. Translated: CASSSTSGTISYEQYF.

The CDR3: CASSGQSYEQYF. In DNA form, the CDR3 reads TGTGCCAGCAGTGGACAAAGCTACGAGCAGTACTTC. The chain uses TRBV2 and TRBJ2-7; D is ambiguous. The CDR3 spans 12 residues. V was shortened by 4 bases and J by 3 bases, with 7 bases between the two germline ends. CDR1 is SNHLY, CDR2 FYNNEI, per germline.

The V gene is TRBV18, the J gene TRBJ2-7; D gene unclear. Germline loops: CDR1 KGHSH, CDR2 LQKENI. Trimming shortened V by 0 bases and J by 1 base, and 7 bases separated the two germline ends. The length of the CDR3 is 14 residues. The CDR3 reads CASSPPNYSYEQYF. The CDR3 DNA reads TGTGCCAGCTCACCACCAAACTATTCCTACGAGCAGTACTTC. Drawing the rest from reference TRBV18 and TRBJ2-7, the complete variable domain is NAGVMQNPRHLVRRRGQEARLRCSPMKGHSHVYWYRQLPEEGLKFMVYLQKENIIDESGMPKERFSAEFPKEGPSILRIQQVVRGDSAAYFCASSPPNYSYEQYFGPGTRLTVT.

This clone came up a few times. The rearrangement joins TRBV29-1 to TRBJ2-3; 7 bases map to TRBD2. CDR1 SQVTM and CDR2 ANQGSEA come from the germline V gene. The ends lost 7 bases at V and 3 bases at J; junction bases unmatched: 7. The CDR3 contains 13 residues. The CDR3 region is CSGNTGGTDTQYF. The CDR3 nucleotides are TGCAGCGGAAATACGGGGGGTACAGATACGCAGTATTTT.

This clone showed up just once. The chain employs TRBV28 and TRBJ2-7; the D gene is possibly TRBD2 (6 bases). The CDR3 is 15 amino acids. CDR1 and CDR2 (germline): MDHEN, SYDVKM. V was shortened by 5 bases and J by 2 bases, with 16 bases between the two germline ends. The chain's CDR3 is CASSPPGGLPYEQYF. For the CDR3, the DNA is TGTGCCAGCAGTCCCCCTGGGGGACTCCCCTACGAGCAGTACTTC.

The CDR3 here is CSVGLTSRGLETQYF. DNA of the CDR3: TGCAGCGTTGGCCTCACAAGTCGAGGCTTAGAGACCCAGTACTTC. The chain recombines TRBV29-1 with TRBJ2-5; D is undetermined. Germline CDR1 and CDR2: SQVTM and ANQGSEA. The CDR3 totals 15 residues. Trimming left V 4 bases short and J 4 bases short, with 19 bases between.

This clone was counted only a few times. J is TRBJ2-1 and V is TRBV5-1; D possibly corresponds to TRBD2 (5 bases). From germline, CDR1 is SGHRS and CDR2 YFSETQ. V gave up 0 bases and J gave up 5 bases, with 9 bases separating them. The CDR3 length is 14 residues. CDR3 loop: CASSLGPRDNEQFF. Written as DNA, the CDR3 is TGCGCCAGCAGCTTGGGACCGAGGGACAATGAGCAGTTCTTC.

The chain uses TRBV10-1 and TRBJ2-7; 7 positions agree with TRBD1. V shed 10 bases, J shed 3 bases, and the junction held 12 bases outside the gene matches. The CDR3 runs 14 residues. CDR1 WNHNN and CDR2 SYGVQD come from the germline V gene (reference sequence). The CDR3: CAIPRPGQYYEQYF. The DNA for the CDR3 is TGCGCCATTCCCCGACCGGGACAGTACTACGAGCAGTACTTC.

This clone was seen only a few times. The J gene is TRBJ1-1, the V gene TRBV5-4, with 7 bases aligning to TRBD1. Germline CDR1 and CDR2: SGHNT and YYREEE (reference sequence). CDR3 size: 13 residues. Trimming cost V 2 bases and J 5 bases; bases outside gene matches: 3. CDR3 in DNA: TGTGCCAGCAGCTTACGGACAGGAACTGAAGCTTTCTTT. Amino acid sequence: CASSLRTGTEAFF.

V is TRBV11-1 and J is TRBJ2-7; the match to TRBD1 covers 8 bases. Unmatched junction bases numbered 4, after V lost 5 bases and J lost 7 bases. The CDR3 is 12 amino acids. Germline lookup yields CDR1 SGHAT and CDR2 FQDESV (reference sequence). Here the CDR3 reads CASSEDREEQYF. The CDR3 DNA reads as TGTGCCAGCAGCGAGGACAGGGAAGAGCAGTACTTC.

The chain links TRBV29-1 to TRBJ1-2; 8 nucleotides align to TRBD1. V gave up 8 bases and J gave up 7 bases; unmatched junction bases: 18. Looked up from germline, CDR1 is SQVTM and CDR2 is ANQGSEA. The CDR3 is 15 residues long. The CDR3, as DNA: TGCAGCCATATAGCCACAGGGGGTAGTGGAAGTGGCTACACCTTC. Translation gives CSHIATGGSGSGYTF.

The V and J genes are TRBV30 and TRBJ2-1; 12 bases agree with TRBD2. The ends lost 3 bases at V and 7 bases at J; junction bases unmatched: 7. In germline, CDR1 is GTSNPN, CDR2 SVGIG (reference sequence). This CDR3 contains 15 residues. The CDR3 nucleotides read TGTGCCTGGAGGGCTAGCGGGGGGGATCCAAATGAGCAGTTCTTC. Residues: CAWRASGGDPNEQFF. Together with reference TRBV30 and TRBJ2-1, the CDR3 gives the full variable domain: SQTIHQWPATLVQPVGSPLSLECTVEGTSNPNLYWYRQAAGRGLQLLFYSVGIGQISSEVPQNLSASRPQDRQFILSSKKLLLSDSGFYLCAWRASGGDPNEQFFGPGTRLTVL.